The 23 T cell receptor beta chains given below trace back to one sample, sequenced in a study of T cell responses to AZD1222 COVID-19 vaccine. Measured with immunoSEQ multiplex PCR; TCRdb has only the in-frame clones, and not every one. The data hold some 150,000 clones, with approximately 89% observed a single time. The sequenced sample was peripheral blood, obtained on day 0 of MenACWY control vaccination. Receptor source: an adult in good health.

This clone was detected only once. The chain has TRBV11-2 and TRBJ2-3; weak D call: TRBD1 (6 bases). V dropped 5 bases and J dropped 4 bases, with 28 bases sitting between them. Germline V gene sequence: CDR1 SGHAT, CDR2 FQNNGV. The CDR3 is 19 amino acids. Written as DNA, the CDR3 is TGTGCCAGCAGCACGCGCAGGGGTTTGTCCAGCGCGCCTGCAGATACGCAGTATTTT. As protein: CASSTRRGLSSAPADTQYF.

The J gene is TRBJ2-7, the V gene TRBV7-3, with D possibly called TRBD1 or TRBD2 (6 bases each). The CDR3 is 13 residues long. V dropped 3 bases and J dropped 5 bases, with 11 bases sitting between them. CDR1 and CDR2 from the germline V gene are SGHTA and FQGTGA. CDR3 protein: CASSFAGGHEQYF. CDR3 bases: TGTGCCAGCAGCTTCGCCGGGGGCCACGAGCAGTACTTC.

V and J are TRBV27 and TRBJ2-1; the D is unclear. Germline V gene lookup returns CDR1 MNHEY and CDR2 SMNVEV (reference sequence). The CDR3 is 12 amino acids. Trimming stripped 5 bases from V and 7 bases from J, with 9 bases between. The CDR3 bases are TGTGCCAGCAGTACTCGGGCTAATGAGCAGTTCTTC. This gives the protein CASSTRANEQFF.

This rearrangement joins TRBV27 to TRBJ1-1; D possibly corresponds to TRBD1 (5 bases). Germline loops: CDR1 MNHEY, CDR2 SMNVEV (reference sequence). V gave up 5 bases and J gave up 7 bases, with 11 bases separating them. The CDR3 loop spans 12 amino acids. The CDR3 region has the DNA TGTGCCAGCAGTCCTCAGGGTCGTGAAGCTTTCTTT. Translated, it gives CASSPQGREAFF.

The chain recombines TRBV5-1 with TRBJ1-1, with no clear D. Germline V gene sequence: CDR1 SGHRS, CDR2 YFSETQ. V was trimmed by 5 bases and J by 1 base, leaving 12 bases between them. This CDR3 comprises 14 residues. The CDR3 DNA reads TGCGCCAGCAGTACGGCGGAGAGGAACACTGAAGCTTTCTTT. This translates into CASSTAERNTEAFF.

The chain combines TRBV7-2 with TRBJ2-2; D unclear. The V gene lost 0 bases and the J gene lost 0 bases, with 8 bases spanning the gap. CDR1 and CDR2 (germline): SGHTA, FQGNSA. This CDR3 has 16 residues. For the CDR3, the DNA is TGTGCCAGCAGCTTAGCAGCAGTCCCGAACACCGGGGAGCTGTTTTTT. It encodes CASSLAAVPNTGELFF.

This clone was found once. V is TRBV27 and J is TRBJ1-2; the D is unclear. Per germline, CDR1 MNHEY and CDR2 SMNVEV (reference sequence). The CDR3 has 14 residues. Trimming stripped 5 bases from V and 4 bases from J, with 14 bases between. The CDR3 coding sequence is TGTGCCAGCAGTCCCACCCGGACGGCCTATGGCTACACCTTC. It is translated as CASSPTRTAYGYTF.

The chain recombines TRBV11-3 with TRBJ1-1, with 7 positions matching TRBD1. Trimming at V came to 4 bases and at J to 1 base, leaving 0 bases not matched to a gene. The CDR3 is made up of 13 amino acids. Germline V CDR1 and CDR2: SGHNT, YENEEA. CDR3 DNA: TGTGCCAGCAGCTCAGGGGGGAACACTGAAGCTTTCTTT. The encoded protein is CASSSGGNTEAFF.

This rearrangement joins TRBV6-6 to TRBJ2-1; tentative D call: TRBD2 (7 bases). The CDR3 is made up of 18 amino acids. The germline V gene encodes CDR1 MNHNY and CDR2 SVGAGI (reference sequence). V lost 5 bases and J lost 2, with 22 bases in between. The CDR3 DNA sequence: TGTGCCAGCAGTCCAGGGTCTCGGGGGGCGAGGGCCTACAATGAGCAGTTCTTC. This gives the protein CASSPGSRGARAYNEQFF.

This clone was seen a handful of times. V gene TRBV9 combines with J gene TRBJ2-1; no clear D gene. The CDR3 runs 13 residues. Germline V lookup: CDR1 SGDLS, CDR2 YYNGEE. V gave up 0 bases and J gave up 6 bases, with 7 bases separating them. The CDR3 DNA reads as TGTGCCAGCAGCGTAGGACTTTTCAATGAGCAGTTCTTC. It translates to CASSVGLFNEQFF.

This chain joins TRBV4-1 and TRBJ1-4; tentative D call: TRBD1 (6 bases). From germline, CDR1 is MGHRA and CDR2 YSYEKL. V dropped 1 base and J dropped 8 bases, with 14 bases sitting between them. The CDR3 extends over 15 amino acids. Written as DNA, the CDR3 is TGCGCCAGCAGCCAAGGAACACAGGGAGAAGAAAAACTGTTTTTT. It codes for CASSQGTQGEEKLFF.

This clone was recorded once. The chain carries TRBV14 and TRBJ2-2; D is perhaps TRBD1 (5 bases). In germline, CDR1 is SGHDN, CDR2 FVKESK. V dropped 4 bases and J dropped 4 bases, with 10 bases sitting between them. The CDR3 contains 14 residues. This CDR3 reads CASSLGRATGELFF. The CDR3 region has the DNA TGTGCCAGCAGCCTCGGCAGGGCCACCGGGGAGCTGTTTTTT. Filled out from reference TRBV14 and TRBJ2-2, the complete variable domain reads EAGVTQFPSHSVIEKGQTVTLRCDPISGHDNLYWYRRVMGKEIKFLLHFVKESKQDESGMPNNRFLAERTGGTYSTLKVQPAELEDSGVYFCASSLGRATGELFFGEGSRLTVL.

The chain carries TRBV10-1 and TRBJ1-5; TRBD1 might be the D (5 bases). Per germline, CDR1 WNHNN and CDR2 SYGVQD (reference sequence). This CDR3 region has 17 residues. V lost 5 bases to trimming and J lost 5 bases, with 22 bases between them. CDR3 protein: CASSSIRDPGSYQPQHF. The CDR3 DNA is TGCGCCAGCAGTTCCATCCGGGACCCGGGTTCGTATCAGCCCCAGCATTTT.

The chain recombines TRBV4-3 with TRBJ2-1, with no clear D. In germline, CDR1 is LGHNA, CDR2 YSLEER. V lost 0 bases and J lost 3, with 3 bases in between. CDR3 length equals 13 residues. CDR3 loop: CASSQEIYNEQFF. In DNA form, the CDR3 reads TGCGCCAGCAGCCAAGAAATCTACAATGAGCAGTTCTTC.

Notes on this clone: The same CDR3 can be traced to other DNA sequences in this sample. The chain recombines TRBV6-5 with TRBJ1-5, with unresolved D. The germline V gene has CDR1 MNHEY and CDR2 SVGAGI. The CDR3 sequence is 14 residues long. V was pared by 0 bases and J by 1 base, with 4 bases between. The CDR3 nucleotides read TGTGCCAGCAGTTACTCGCGGAGCAATCAGCCCCAGCATTTT. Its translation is CASSYSRSNQPQHF.

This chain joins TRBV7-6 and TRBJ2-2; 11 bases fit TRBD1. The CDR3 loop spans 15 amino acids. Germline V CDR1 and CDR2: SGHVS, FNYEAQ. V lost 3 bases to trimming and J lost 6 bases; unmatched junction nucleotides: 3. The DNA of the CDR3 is TGTGCCAGCAGCTTCGGGGACAGGGGGTCCGGGGAGCTGTTTTTT. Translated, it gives CASSFGDRGSGELFF.

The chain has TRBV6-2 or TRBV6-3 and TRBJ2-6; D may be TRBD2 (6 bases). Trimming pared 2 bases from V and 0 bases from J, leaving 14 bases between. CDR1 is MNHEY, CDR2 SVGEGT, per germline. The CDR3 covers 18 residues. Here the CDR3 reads CASSYRAGLGSGANVLTF. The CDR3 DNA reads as TGTGCCAGCAGTTACCGGGCGGGGTTGGGCTCTGGGGCCAACGTCCTGACTTTC.

CDR3 region: CASSTFGGDPNTEAFF. The CDR3 coding sequence is TGTGCCAGCAGCACATTCGGGGGGGACCCGAACACTGAAGCTTTCTTT. This chain joins TRBV9 and TRBJ1-1; weak D call: TRBD1 (5 bases). Trimming shortened V by 4 bases and J by 1 base, and 17 bases separated the two germline ends. The CDR3 runs to 16 residues. The germline CDR1 and CDR2 sequences are SGDLS and YYNGEE.

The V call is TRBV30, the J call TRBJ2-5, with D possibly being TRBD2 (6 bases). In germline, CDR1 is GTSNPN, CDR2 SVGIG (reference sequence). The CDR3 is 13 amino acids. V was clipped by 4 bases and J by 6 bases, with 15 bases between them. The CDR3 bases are TGTGCCTGGACGGGACTTGAGGGACAGACCCAGTACTTC. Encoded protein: CAWTGLEGQTQYF.

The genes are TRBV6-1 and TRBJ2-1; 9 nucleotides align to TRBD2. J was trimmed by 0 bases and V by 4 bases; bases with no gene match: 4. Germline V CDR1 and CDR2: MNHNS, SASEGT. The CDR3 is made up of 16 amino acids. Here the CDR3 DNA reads TGTGCCAGCAGTGTGAGTAGCGGGAGCTCCTACAATGAGCAGTTCTTC. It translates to CASSVSSGSSYNEQFF.

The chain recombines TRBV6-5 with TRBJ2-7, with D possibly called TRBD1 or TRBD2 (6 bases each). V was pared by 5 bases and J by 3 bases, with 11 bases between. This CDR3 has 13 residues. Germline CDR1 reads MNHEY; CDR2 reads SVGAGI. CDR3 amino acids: CASSHEGGYEQYF. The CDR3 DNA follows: TGTGCCAGCAGTCACGAGGGGGGCTACGAGCAGTACTTC.

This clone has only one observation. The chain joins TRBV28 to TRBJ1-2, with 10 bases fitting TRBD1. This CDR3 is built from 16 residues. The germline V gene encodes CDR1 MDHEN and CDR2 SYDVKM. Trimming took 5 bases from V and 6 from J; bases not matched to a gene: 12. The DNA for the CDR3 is TGTGCCAGCAGTCCCACGAACCCGGGACAGGGGAATGGCTACACCTTC. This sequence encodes CASSPTNPGQGNGYTF.

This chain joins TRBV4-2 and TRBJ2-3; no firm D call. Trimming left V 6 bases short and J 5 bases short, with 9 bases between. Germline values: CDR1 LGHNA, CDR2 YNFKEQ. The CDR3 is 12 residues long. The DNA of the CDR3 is TGTGCCAGCAGTCGAGATAGAGATACGCAGTATTTT. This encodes CASSRDRDTQYF.